These T cell receptor beta chains were read from a single sample in a study of T cell clonotyping in hematopoietic cell transplantation. The data were produced by immunoSEQ multiplex PCR, yet TCRdb's version contains in-frame clones alone and is incomplete. The table has approximately 16,000 clones, roughly 93% seen once; the top ten hold under 2%. The sample was peripheral blood mononuclear cells, taken before stem cell transplant. The receptors shown here come from a man aged 18 to 35 with biphenotypic leukemia. Some clones in this sample may be carry-over from other donors' samples. Both conserved end residues are part of each CDR3. The D gene is left open where the match is weak. Clone sizes are given selectively: once, few, many, or a class where the clone is expanded.

CDR3 DNA	CDR3 protein	D gene	clone size	J gene	V gene
TGTGCCAGCAGCTTAGAGGGACAGGGGGGCAATGAGCAGTTCTTC	CASSLEGQGGNEQFF	TRBD1	-	TRBJ2-1	TRBV11-3
TGTGCCAGCAGCGTAACAGGTCAAGAGACCCAGTACTTC	CASSVTGQETQYF	-	-	TRBJ2-5	TRBV9
TGCAGCGTTTCTAGGCGGGGCAGGGGCTACGAGCAGTACTTC	CSVSRRGRGYEQYF	-	-	TRBJ2-7	TRBV29-1
TGTGCCAGCAGCGGGGGTGGGCCTTTCATCTATGGCTACACCTTC	CASSGGGPFIYGYTF	-	-	TRBJ1-2	TRBV7-2
TGTGCCAGCAGGACAGGGTCGGACTACGAGCAGTACTTC	CASRTGSDYEQYF	TRBD1	-	TRBJ2-7	TRBV28
TGCGCCAGCAGCTCGGGACAGGGGAACCACGAGCAGTACTTC	CASSSGQGNHEQYF	TRBD1	-	TRBJ2-7	TRBV5-1
TGCAGCGTGGGACAGGGCGGACGAAAACTGTTTTTT	CSVGQGGRKLFF	TRBD1	once	TRBJ1-4	TRBV29-1
TGTGCCTGGAGTGCGGACAGAGATGGCTACACCTTC	CAWSADRDGYTF	-	-	TRBJ1-2	TRBV30
TGTGCCTGGAGTTCTCAAACCTTGGGGGACCTCAAATCCATGAACACTGAAGCTTTCTTT	CAWSSQTLGDLKSMNTEAFF	-	-	TRBJ1-1	TRBV30
TGTGCCATCAGCAGTAGCAATCAGCCCCAGCATTTT	CAISSSNQPQHF	-	-	TRBJ1-5	TRBV10-3
TGTGCCAGCAGTGAAGTATACGGGGCCGGGGAGCTGTTTTTT	CASSEVYGAGELFF	-	-	TRBJ2-2	TRBV6-1
TGTGCCAGCAGCTTTTCGGACAGGGATGCCGGGATCGGCTACACCTTC	CASSFSDRDAGIGYTF	TRBD1	-	TRBJ1-2	TRBV7-9
TGCGCCAGCAGCGGGCCGGGACAGGGAGTGAACGAGCAGTACTTC	CASSGPGQGVNEQYF	TRBD1	once	TRBJ2-7	TRBV4-1
TGTGCCAGCAGCCCGATCGGGGTTGCAGCTTTCTTT	CASSPIGVAAFF	-	-	TRBJ1-1	TRBV6-5
TGTGCCAGCAGCTCGGGACTAGCGGGGGGCAAGGAGACCCAGTACTTC	CASSSGLAGGKETQYF	TRBD2	-	TRBJ2-5	TRBV11-2
TGTGCCAGCAGCTTTTCGGGGGAGGATAATTCACCCCTCCACTTT	CASSFSGEDNSPLHF	-	-	TRBJ1-6	TRBV7-2
TGTGCCAGTACCATGCTCAGCTCGGTCTATGGCTACACCTTC	CASTMLSSVYGYTF	-	few	TRBJ1-2	TRBV19
TGCAGCGTTTCGGGACAGGGCTACGAGCAGTACTTC	CSVSGQGYEQYF	TRBD1	once	TRBJ2-7	TRBV29-1
TGTGCCAGCAGTTACTCGGGGCTGCCAGATCCCCTGACGCAGTATTTT	CASSYSGLPDPLTQYF	-	-	TRBJ2-3	TRBV6-5
TGTGCCAGCAGCCTCCGGGCGCGGGGGTTCAATCAGCCCCAGCATTTT	CASSLRARGFNQPQHF	-	-	TRBJ1-5	TRBV7-2
TGCGCCAGCAGCCCTACAGCTCTCCATACCTACGAGCAGTACTTC	CASSPTALHTYEQYF	-	once	TRBJ2-7	TRBV4-3